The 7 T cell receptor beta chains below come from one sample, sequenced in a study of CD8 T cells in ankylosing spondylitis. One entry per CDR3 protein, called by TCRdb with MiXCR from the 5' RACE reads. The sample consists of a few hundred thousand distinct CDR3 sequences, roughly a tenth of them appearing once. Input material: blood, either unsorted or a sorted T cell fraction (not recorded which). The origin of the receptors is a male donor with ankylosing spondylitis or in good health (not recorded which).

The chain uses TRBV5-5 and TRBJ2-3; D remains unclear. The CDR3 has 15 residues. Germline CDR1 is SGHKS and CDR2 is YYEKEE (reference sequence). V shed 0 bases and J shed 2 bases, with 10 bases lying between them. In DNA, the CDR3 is TGTGCCAGCAGCTTGGGAGGATTGGACACAGATACGCAGTATTTT. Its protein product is CASSLGGLDTDTQYF.

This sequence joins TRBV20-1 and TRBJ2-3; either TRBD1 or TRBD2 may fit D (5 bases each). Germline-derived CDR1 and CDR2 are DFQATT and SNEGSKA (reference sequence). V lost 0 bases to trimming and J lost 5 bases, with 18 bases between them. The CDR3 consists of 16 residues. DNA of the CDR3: TGCAGTGCTAGAGATGGGACCACTGCCGACAGAGATACGCAGTATTTT. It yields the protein CSARDGTTADRDTQYF.

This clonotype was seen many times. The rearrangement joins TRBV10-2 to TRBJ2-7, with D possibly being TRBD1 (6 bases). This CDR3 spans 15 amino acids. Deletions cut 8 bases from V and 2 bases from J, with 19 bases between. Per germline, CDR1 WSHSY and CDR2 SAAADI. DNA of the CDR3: TGCGCCAGCGAGAGCCGTGGACAGCGAGCCTACGAGCAGTACTTC. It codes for CASESRGQRAYEQYF.

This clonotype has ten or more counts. The chain's CDR3 is CASSQDWGDNSPLHF. As DNA, the CDR3 is TGTGCCAGCAGCCAAGATTGGGGAGATAATTCACCCCTCCACTTT. V gene TRBV14 combines with J gene TRBJ1-6; D gene unclear. This CDR3 has 15 residues. With 0 bases removed from V and 5 bases from J, the gap between germline ends came to 8 bases. Germline assignment: CDR1 SGHDN and CDR2 FVKESK.

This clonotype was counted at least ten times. The CDR3 nucleotides read TGTGCCAGCAGCCCTGCCGCTATTTCCAATGAGCAGTTCTTC. Protein: CASSPAAISNEQFF. V is TRBV3-1 and J is TRBJ2-1; no reliable D call. Germline V gene lookup returns CDR1 LGHDT and CDR2 YNNKEL (reference sequence). V was cut by 4 bases and J by 6 bases, with 13 bases left in between. This CDR3 contains 14 residues.

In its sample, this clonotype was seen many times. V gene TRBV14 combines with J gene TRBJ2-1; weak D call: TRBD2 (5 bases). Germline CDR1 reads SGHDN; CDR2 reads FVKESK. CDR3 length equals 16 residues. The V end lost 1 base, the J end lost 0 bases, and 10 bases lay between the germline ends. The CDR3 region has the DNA TGTGCCAGCAGCCAAGGACGGGGAGCCTCCTACAATGAGCAGTTCTTC. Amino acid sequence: CASSQGRGASYNEQFF.

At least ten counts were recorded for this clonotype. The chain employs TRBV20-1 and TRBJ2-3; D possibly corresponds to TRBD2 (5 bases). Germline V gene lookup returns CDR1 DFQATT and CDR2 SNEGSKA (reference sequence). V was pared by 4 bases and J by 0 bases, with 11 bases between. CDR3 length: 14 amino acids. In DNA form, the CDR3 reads TGCAGTGCTATCGACGGGATTAGCACAGATACGCAGTATTTT. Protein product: CSAIDGISTDTQYF.